This T cell receptor (beta chain) was found in a study of blood T cell repertoires in COVID-19. Libraries were prepared by immunoSEQ multiplex PCR; TCRdb keeps only in-frame clonotypes and omits some of them. The sample lists 110,000 to 150,000 clones, about 80% occurring once. The CDR3 totals 13 residues. V lost 8 bases and J lost 5, with 16 bases in between. Germline assignment: CDR1 SGHRS and CDR2 YFSETQ. This clonotype was obtained from a human donor in a cohort sampled during active COVID-19. The sequenced sample was peripheral blood. V gene TRBV5-1 combines with J gene TRBJ2-5; a possible D gene is TRBD2 (5 bases). The CDR3 sequence is CASNPRGTETQYF. The CDR3 region has the DNA TGCGCCAGTAACCCTCGGGGTACGGAGACCCAGTACTTC.